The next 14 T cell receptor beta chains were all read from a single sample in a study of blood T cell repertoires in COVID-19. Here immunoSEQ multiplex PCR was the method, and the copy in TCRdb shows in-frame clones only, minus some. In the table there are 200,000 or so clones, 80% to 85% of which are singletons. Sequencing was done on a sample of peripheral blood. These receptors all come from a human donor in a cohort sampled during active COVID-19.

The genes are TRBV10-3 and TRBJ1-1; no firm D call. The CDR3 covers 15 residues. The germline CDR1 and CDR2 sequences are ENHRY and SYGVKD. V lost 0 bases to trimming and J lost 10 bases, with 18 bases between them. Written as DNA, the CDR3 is TGTGCCATCAGTGAGTCTACACCGGGAAGGAGAGGAGCTTTCTTT. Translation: CAISESTPGRRGAFF.

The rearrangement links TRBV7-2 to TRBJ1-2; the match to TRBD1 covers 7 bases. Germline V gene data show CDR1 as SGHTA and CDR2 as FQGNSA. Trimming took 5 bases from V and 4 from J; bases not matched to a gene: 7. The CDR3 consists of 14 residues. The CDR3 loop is CASSPRQGIYGYTF. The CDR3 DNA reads TGTGCCAGCAGCCCAAGACAGGGAATCTATGGCTACACCTTC. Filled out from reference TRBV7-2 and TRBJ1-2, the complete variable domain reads GAGVSQSPSNKVTEKGKDVELRCDPISGHTALYWYRQSLGQGLEFLIYFQGNSAPDKSGLPSDRFSAERTGGSVSTLTIQRTQQEDSAVYLCASSPRQGIYGYTFGSGTRLTVV.

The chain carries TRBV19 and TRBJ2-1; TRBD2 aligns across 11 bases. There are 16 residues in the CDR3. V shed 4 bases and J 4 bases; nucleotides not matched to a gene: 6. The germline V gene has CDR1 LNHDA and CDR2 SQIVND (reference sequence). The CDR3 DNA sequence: TGTGCCAGTAGTAACCTCAGGACTAGCGGGTACAATGAGCAGTTCTTC. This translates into CASSNLRTSGYNEQFF.

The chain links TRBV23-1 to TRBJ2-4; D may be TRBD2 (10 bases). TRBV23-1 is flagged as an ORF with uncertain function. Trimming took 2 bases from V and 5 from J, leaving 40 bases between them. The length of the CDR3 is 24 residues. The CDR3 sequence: CASSQNPRDRAKREREGGENIQYF. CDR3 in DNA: TGCGCCAGCAGTCAAAACCCCCGGGACAGGGCCAAGCGCGAGCGGGAGGGCGGGGAAAACATTCAGTACTTC.

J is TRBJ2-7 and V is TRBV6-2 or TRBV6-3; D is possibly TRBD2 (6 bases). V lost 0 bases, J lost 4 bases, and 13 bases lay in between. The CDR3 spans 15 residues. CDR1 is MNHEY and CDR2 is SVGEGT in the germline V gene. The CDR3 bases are TGTGCCAGCAGTTACTCGGGCGGGGTTGGTTACGAGCAGTACTTC. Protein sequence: CASSYSGGVGYEQYF.

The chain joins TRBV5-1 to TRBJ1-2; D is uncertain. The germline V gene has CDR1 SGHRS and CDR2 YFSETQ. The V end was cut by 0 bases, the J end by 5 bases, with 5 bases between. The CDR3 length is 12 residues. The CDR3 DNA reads TGCGCCAGCAGCTTGGACAGATATGGCTACACCTTC. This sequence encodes CASSLDRYGYTF.

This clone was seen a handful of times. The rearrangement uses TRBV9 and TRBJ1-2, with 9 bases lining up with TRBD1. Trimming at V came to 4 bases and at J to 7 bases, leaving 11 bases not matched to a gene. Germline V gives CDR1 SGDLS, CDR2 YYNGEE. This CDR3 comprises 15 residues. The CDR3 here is CASSLHTGQGSGYTF. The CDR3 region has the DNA TGTGCCAGCAGCCTACATACGGGACAGGGATCTGGCTACACCTTC.

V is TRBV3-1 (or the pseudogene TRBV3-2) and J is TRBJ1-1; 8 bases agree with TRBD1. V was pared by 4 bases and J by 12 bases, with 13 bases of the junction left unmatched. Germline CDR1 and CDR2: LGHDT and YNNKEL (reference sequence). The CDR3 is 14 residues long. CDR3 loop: CASSLKGAGDRTFF. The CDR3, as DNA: TGTGCCAGCAGCCTAAAGGGGGCCGGGGACAGGACTTTCTTT.

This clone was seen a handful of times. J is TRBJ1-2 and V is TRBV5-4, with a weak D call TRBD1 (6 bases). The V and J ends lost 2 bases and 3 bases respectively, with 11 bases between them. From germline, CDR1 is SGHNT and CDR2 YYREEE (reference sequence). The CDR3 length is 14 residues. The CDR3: CASSFTGIHYGYTF. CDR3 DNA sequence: TGTGCCAGCAGCTTTACAGGGATTCACTATGGCTACACCTTC. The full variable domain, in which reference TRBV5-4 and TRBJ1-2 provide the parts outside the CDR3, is ETGVTQSPTHLIKTRGQQVTLRCSSQSGHNTVSWYQQALGQGPQFIFQYYREEENGRGNFPPRFSGLQFPNYSSELNVNALELDDSALYLCASSFTGIHYGYTFGSGTRLTVV.

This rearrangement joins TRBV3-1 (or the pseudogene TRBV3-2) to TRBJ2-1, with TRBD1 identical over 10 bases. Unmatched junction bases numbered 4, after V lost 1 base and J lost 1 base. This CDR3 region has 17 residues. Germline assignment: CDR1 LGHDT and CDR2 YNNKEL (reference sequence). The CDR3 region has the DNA TGTGCCAGCAGCCAAGGTCCGGGACAGGGGTCCTACAATGAGCAGTTCTTC. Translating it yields CASSQGPGQGSYNEQFF.

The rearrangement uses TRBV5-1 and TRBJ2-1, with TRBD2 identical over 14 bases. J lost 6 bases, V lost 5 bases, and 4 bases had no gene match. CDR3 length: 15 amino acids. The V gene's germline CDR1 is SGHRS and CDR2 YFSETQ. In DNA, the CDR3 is TGCGCCAGCAGTTGGACTAGCGGGAGGAGCAATGAGCAGTTCTTC. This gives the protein CASSWTSGRSNEQFF.

CDR3 in DNA: TGTGCCAGCAGCTTAGGACAGATCAATCAGCCCCAGCATTTT. Protein product: CASSLGQINQPQHF. This sequence joins TRBV7-2 and TRBJ1-5; TRBD1 is a possible D gene (5 bases). This CDR3 comprises 14 residues. The germline V and J ends were trimmed by 1 base and 3 bases, with 7 bases remaining between them. CDR1 is SGHTA, CDR2 FQGNSA, per germline.

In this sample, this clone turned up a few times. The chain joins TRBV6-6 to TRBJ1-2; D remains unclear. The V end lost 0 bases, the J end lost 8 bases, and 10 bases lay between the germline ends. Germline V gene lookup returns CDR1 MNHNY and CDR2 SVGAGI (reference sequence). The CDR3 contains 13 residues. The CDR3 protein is CASSYSSDWGYTF. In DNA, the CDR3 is TGTGCCAGCAGTTACTCGTCCGACTGGGGCTACACCTTC.

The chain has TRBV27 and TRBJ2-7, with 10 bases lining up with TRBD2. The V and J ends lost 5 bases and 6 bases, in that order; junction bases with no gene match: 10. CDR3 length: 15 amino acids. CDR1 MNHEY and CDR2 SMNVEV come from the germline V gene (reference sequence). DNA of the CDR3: TGTGCCAGCAGTCTGAAGCGGGAGGGCCTCTCCGAGCAGTACTTC. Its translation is CASSLKREGLSEQYF.